A selection of T cell receptor beta chains follows, all from one sample in a study of CD8 T cells in ankylosing spondylitis. From the 5' RACE reads, TCRdb called clonotypes with MiXCR, one entry per CDR3 protein. The sample carries approximately 340,000 distinct CDR3 sequences, roughly 15% recorded once. The sample consisted of blood, either unsorted or a sorted T cell fraction (not recorded which). The source is a male donor with ankylosing spondylitis or in good health (not recorded which). The CDR3 runs from the conserved cysteine through the conserved F or W. D genes are given only for firm matches. Clone size is given for some rows only: seen once, a few or many times, or a class if the clone is expanded.

cdr3_length: 15
v_call: TRBV11-2
d_call: TRBD2
j_call: TRBJ2-5
clone_size: -
cdr3_aa: CASSLVTSGEETQYF
cdr3_nt: TGTGCCAGCAGCTTGGTGACTAGCGGTGAAGAGACCCAGTACTTC

cdr3_length: 16
v_call: TRBV30
d_call: -
j_call: TRBJ2-3
clone_size: few
cdr3_aa: CAWSVPPWAMADTQYF
cdr3_nt: TGTGCCTGGAGTGTACCCCCATGGGCAATGGCAGATACGCAGTATTTT

cdr3_length: 15
v_call: TRBV28
d_call: TRBD1
j_call: TRBJ2-1
clone_size: -
cdr3_aa: CASSPGDRAVNEQFF
cdr3_nt: TGTGCCAGCAGCCCGGGGGACAGGGCCGTAAATGAGCAGTTCTTC

cdr3_length: 13
v_call: TRBV18
d_call: -
j_call: TRBJ1-5
clone_size: few
cdr3_aa: CASSPQRNQPQHF
cdr3_nt: TGTGCCAGCTCACCACAACGCAATCAGCCCCAGCATTTT

cdr3_length: 12
v_call: TRBV5-8
d_call: TRBD2
j_call: TRBJ2-1
clone_size: few
cdr3_aa: CASGLAGVRQFF
cdr3_nt: TGTGCCAGCGGACTAGCGGGGGTAAGACAGTTCTTC

cdr3_length: 16
v_call: TRBV4-2
d_call: -
j_call: TRBJ2-3
clone_size: -
cdr3_aa: CASSQDYKGGTDSQYF
cdr3_nt: TGTGCCAGCAGCCAAGATTATAAGGGAGGCACAGATTCGCAGTATTTT

cdr3_length: 12
v_call: TRBV7-9
d_call: -
j_call: TRBJ1-1
clone_size: many
cdr3_aa: CASSLIASEAFF
cdr3_nt: TGTGCCAGCAGCTTAATCGCGTCTGAAGCTTTCTTT

cdr3_length: 15
v_call: TRBV5-1
d_call: TRBD1
j_call: TRBJ2-2
clone_size: once
cdr3_aa: CASSRDRAAPGELFF
cdr3_nt: TGCGCCAGCAGCCGCGACAGGGCAGCACCCGGGGAGCTGTTTTTT

cdr3_length: 17
v_call: TRBV6-5
d_call: TRBD1
j_call: TRBJ2-2
clone_size: few
cdr3_aa: CASSYSWDSYYTGELFF
cdr3_nt: TGTGCCAGCAGTTACTCGTGGGACAGCTACTACACCGGGGAGCTGTTTTTT

cdr3_length: 17
v_call: TRBV9
d_call: TRBD2
j_call: TRBJ2-1
clone_size: -
cdr3_aa: CASSVEGLADSYNEQFF
cdr3_nt: TGTGCCAGCAGCGTAGAGGGACTAGCGGACTCCTACAATGAGCAGTTCTTC

cdr3_length: 15
v_call: TRBV7-2
d_call: -
j_call: TRBJ2-2
clone_size: -
cdr3_aa: CASSLKQGWNGELFF
cdr3_nt: TGTGCCAGCAGCTTAAAACAAGGCTGGAACGGGGAGCTGTTTTTT

cdr3_length: 15
v_call: TRBV7-2
d_call: -
j_call: TRBJ2-1
clone_size: once
cdr3_aa: CASSLAHGPYNEQFF
cdr3_nt: TGTGCCAGCAGCTTAGCTCACGGGCCCTACAATGAGCAGTTCTTC

cdr3_length: 16
v_call: TRBV6-1
d_call: -
j_call: TRBJ2-7
clone_size: -
cdr3_aa: CASSVSRNGLGYEQYF
cdr3_nt: TGTGCCAGCAGTGTTAGCCGAAATGGCCTGGGCTACGAGCAGTACTTC

cdr3_length: 16
v_call: TRBV6-1
d_call: -
j_call: TRBJ2-3
clone_size: -
cdr3_aa: CASSLYFRAAGDTQYF
cdr3_nt: TGTGCCAGCAGCCTATACTTCCGAGCGGCTGGAGATACGCAGTATTTT

cdr3_length: 16
v_call: TRBV11-2
d_call: TRBD1
j_call: TRBJ2-3
clone_size: -
cdr3_aa: CASSQTGGSRTDTQYF
cdr3_nt: TGTGCCAGCAGCCAGACAGGGGGCTCTCGCACAGATACGCAGTATTTT

cdr3_length: 15
v_call: TRBV9
d_call: -
j_call: TRBJ2-2
clone_size: few
cdr3_aa: CASSVEGGNTGELFF
cdr3_nt: TGTGCCAGCAGCGTAGAGGGGGGGAACACCGGGGAGCTGTTTTTT

cdr3_length: 14
v_call: TRBV11-2
d_call: TRBD1
j_call: TRBJ2-7
clone_size: few
cdr3_aa: CASSTQTGGWEQYF
cdr3_nt: TGTGCCAGCAGCACACAGACAGGGGGCTGGGAGCAGTACTTC

cdr3_length: 11
v_call: TRBV25-1
d_call: TRBD1
j_call: TRBJ2-7
clone_size: few
cdr3_aa: CASRTGREQYF
cdr3_nt: TGTGCCAGCAGGACAGGGCGCGAGCAGTACTTC

cdr3_length: 16
v_call: TRBV5-4
d_call: TRBD1
j_call: TRBJ1-1
clone_size: -
cdr3_aa: CASRIDRGAVNTEAFF
cdr3_nt: TGTGCCAGCCGGATCGACAGGGGAGCAGTGAACACTGAAGCTTTCTTT

cdr3_length: 16
v_call: TRBV12-3/TRBV12-4
d_call: TRBD2
j_call: TRBJ2-2
clone_size: few
cdr3_aa: CASSFRRGVNTGELFF
cdr3_nt: TGTGCCAGCAGTTTTAGACGGGGGGTGAACACCGGGGAGCTGTTTTTT

cdr3_length: 16
v_call: TRBV20-1
d_call: TRBD1
j_call: TRBJ1-5
clone_size: -
cdr3_aa: CSAKGQEYLGNQPQHF
cdr3_nt: TGCAGTGCTAAGGGACAGGAATACCTCGGCAATCAGCCCCAGCATTTT

cdr3_length: 14
v_call: TRBV5-1
d_call: -
j_call: TRBJ1-3
clone_size: -
cdr3_aa: CASTGEGSGNTIYF
cdr3_nt: TGCGCCAGCACCGGCGAGGGATCTGGAAACACCATATATTTT

cdr3_length: 14
v_call: TRBV6-1
d_call: -
j_call: TRBJ1-1
clone_size: few
cdr3_aa: CASRRQSWNTEAFF
cdr3_nt: TGTGCCAGCAGGCGACAGAGCTGGAACACTGAAGCTTTCTTT

cdr3_length: 14
v_call: TRBV11-2
d_call: TRBD1
j_call: TRBJ2-5
clone_size: few
cdr3_aa: CASSRTGPQETQYF
cdr3_nt: TGTGCCAGCAGCCGGACAGGGCCCCAAGAGACCCAGTACTTC

cdr3_length: 16
v_call: TRBV12-3/TRBV12-4
d_call: -
j_call: TRBJ2-4
clone_size: many
cdr3_aa: CASSAVVREAKNIQYF
cdr3_nt: TGTGCCAGCAGCGCCGTGGTGAGGGAGGCCAAAAACATTCAGTACTTC

cdr3_length: 14
v_call: TRBV2
d_call: -
j_call: TRBJ2-6
clone_size: -
cdr3_aa: CASSTLSGANVLTF
cdr3_nt: TGTGCCAGCAGTACCCTCTCTGGGGCCAACGTCCTGACTTTC

cdr3_length: 18
v_call: TRBV4-2
d_call: TRBD1
j_call: TRBJ2-2
clone_size: few
cdr3_aa: CASGQWAGQGEDTGELFF
cdr3_nt: TGTGCCAGCGGCCAGTGGGCTGGACAGGGTGAGGACACCGGGGAGCTGTTTTTT

cdr3_length: 12
v_call: TRBV15
d_call: -
j_call: TRBJ2-1
clone_size: once
cdr3_aa: CATSRDGGEQFF
cdr3_nt: TGTGCCACCAGCAGAGATGGCGGTGAGCAGTTCTTC

cdr3_length: 12
v_call: TRBV2
d_call: -
j_call: TRBJ2-5
clone_size: few
cdr3_aa: CASSEEGETQYF
cdr3_nt: TGTGCCAGCAGTGAAGAGGGGGAGACCCAGTACTTC

cdr3_length: 14
v_call: TRBV29-1
d_call: -
j_call: TRBJ2-2
clone_size: -
cdr3_aa: CSVAGFSNIGELFF
cdr3_nt: TGCAGCGTTGCAGGGTTTTCGAACATCGGGGAGCTGTTTTTT

cdr3_length: 16
v_call: TRBV28
d_call: -
j_call: TRBJ1-6
clone_size: few
cdr3_aa: CASSWGARSVNSPLHF
cdr3_nt: TGTGCCAGCAGTTGGGGTGCTCGATCCGTTAATTCACCCCTCCACTTT

cdr3_length: 13
v_call: TRBV18
d_call: -
j_call: TRBJ2-3
clone_size: few
cdr3_aa: CASSPPTVDTQYF
cdr3_nt: TGTGCCAGCTCACCCCCAACAGTGGATACGCAGTATTTT

cdr3_length: 13
v_call: TRBV20-1
d_call: -
j_call: TRBJ2-6
clone_size: -
cdr3_aa: CSARIPGANVLTF
cdr3_nt: TGCAGTGCTAGAATTCCTGGGGCCAACGTCCTGACTTTC

cdr3_length: 15
v_call: TRBV6-2/TRBV6-3
d_call: -
j_call: TRBJ1-5
clone_size: -
cdr3_aa: CASRIRDGRNQPQHF
cdr3_nt: TGTGCCAGCAGGATCCGGGACGGCCGCAATCAGCCCCAGCATTTT

cdr3_length: 14
v_call: TRBV20-1
d_call: -
j_call: TRBJ1-5
clone_size: -
cdr3_aa: CSARDPSYNQPQHF
cdr3_nt: TGCAGTGCTAGAGATCCCAGCTACAATCAGCCCCAGCATTTT

cdr3_length: 13
v_call: TRBV5-1
d_call: -
j_call: TRBJ2-7
clone_size: -
cdr3_aa: CASSLTPTYEQYF
cdr3_nt: TGCGCCAGCAGCCTCACACCGACCTACGAGCAGTACTTC

cdr3_length: 16
v_call: TRBV7-2
d_call: TRBD2
j_call: TRBJ2-1
clone_size: -
cdr3_aa: CASSPAGRASYNEQFF
cdr3_nt: TGTGCCAGCAGCCCCGCCGGGAGGGCATCCTACAATGAGCAGTTCTTC

cdr3_length: 13
v_call: TRBV29-1
d_call: -
j_call: TRBJ2-7
clone_size: few
cdr3_aa: CSALSTRVGEQYF
cdr3_nt: TGCAGCGCGCTATCAACTCGGGTCGGCGAGCAGTACTTC